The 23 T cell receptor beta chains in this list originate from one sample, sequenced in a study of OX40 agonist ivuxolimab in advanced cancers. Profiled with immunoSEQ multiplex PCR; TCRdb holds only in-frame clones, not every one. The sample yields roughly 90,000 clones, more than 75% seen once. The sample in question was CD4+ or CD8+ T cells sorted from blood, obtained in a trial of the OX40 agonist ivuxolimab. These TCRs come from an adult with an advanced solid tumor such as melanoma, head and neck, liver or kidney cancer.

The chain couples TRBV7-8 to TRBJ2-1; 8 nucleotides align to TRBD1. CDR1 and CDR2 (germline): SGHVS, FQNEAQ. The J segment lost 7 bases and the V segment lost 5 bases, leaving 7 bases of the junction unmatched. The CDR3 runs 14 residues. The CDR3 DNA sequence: TGTGCCAGCAGCACTCGGGACAGGCAGAATGAGCAGTTCTTC. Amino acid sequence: CASSTRDRQNEQFF. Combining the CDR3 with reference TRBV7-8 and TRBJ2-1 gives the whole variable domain GAGVSQSPRYKVAKRGQDVALRCDPISGHVSLFWYQQALGQGPEFLTYFQNEAQLDKSGLPSDRFFAERPEGSVSTLKIQRTQQEDSAVYLCASSTRDRQNEQFFGPGTRLTVL.

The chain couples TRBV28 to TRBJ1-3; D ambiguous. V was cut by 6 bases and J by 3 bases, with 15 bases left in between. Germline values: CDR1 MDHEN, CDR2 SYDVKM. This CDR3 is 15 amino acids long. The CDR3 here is CASSPAGFRGNTIYF. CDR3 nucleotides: TGTGCCAGCAGCCCGGCGGGGTTCCGTGGAAACACCATATATTTT.

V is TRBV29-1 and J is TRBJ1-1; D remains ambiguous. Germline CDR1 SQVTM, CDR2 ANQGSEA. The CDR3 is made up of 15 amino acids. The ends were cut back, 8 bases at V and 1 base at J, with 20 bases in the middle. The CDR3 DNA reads TGCAGCTTTCACCCCCGGGCGGGTGGGAACACTGAAGCTTTCTTT. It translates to CSFHPRAGGNTEAFF.

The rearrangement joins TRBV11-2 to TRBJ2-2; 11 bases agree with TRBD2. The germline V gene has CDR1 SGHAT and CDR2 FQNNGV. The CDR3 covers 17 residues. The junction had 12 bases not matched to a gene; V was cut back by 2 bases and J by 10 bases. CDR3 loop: CASSLRRLAGGSEELFF. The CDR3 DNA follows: TGTGCCAGCAGCTTACGACGGCTAGCGGGGGGTAGTGAGGAGCTGTTTTTT. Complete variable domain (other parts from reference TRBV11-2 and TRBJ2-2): EAGVAQSPRYKIIEKRQSVAFWCNPISGHATLYWYQQILGQGPKLLIQFQNNGVVDDSQLPKDRFSAERLKGVDSTLKIQPAKLEDSAVYLCASSLRRLAGGSEELFFGEGSRLTVL.

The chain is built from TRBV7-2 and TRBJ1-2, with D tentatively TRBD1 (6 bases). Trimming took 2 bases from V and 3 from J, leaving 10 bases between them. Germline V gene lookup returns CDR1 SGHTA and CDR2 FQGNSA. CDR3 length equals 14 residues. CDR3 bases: TGTGCCAGCAGCTTATCGGGGGGCGACTATGGCTACACCTTC. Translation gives CASSLSGGDYGYTF. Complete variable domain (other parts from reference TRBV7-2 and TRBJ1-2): GAGVSQSPSNKVTEKGKDVELRCDPISGHTALYWYRQSLGQGLEFLIYFQGNSAPDKSGLPSDRFSAERTGGSVSTLTIQRTQQEDSAVYLCASSLSGGDYGYTFGSGTRLTVV.

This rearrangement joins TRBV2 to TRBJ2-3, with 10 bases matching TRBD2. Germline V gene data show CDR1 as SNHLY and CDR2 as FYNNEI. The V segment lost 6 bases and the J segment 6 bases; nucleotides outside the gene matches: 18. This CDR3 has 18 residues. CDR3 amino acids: CASRRPDGAGGLGDTQYF. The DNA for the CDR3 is TGTGCCAGCAGGCGGCCCGATGGAGCGGGGGGGCTAGGGGATACGCAGTATTTT.

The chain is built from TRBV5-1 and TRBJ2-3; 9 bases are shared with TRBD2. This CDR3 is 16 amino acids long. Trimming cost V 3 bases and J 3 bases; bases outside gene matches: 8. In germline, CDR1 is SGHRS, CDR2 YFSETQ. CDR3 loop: CASSSGLALATDTQYF. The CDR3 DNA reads TGCGCCAGCAGCTCCGGACTAGCGCTAGCGACAGATACGCAGTATTTT.

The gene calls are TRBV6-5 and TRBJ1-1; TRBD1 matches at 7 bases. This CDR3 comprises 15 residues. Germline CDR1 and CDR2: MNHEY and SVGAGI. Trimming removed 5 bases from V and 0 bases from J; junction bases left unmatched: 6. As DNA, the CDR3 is TGTGCCAGCAGTCAATACAGGGGCATGAACACTGAAGCTTTCTTT. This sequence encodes CASSQYRGMNTEAFF.

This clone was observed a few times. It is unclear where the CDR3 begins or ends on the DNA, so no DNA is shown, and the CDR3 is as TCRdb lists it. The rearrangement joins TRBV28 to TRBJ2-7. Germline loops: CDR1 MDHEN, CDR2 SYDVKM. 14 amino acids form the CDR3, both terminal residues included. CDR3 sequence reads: CASSSSGWIYEQYF.

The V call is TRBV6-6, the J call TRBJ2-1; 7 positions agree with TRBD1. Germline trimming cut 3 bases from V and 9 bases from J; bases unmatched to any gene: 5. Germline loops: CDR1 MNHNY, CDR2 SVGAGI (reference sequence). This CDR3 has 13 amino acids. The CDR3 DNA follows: TGTGCCAGCAGTTATTACAGGGGAACTGAGCAGTTCTTC. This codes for CASSYYRGTEQFF.

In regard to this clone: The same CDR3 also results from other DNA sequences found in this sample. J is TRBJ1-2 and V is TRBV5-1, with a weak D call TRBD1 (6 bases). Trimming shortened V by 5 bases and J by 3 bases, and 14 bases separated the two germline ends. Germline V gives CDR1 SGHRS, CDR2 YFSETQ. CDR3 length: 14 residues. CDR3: CASSPGVTDYGYTF. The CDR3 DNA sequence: TGCGCCAGCAGTCCAGGGGTAACTGACTATGGCTACACCTTC.

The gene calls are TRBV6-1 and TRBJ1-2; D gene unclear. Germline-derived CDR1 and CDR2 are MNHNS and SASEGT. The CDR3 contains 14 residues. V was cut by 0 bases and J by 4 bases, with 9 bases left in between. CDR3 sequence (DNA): TGTGCCAGCAGTGAAGCTCCCGGGCTCTATGGCTACACCTTC. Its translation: CASSEAPGLYGYTF.

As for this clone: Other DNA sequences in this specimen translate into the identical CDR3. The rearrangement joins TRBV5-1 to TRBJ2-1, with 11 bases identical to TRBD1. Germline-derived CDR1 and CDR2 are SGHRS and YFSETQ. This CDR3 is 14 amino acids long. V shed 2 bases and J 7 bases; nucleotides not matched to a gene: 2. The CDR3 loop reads CASSFGTGGNEQFF. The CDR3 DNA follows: TGCGCCAGCAGCTTCGGGACAGGGGGAAATGAGCAGTTCTTC.

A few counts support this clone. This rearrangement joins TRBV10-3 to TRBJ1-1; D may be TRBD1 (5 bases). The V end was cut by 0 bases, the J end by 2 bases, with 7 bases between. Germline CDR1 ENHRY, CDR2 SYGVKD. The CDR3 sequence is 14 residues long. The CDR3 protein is CAISESQGNTEAFF. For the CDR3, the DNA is TGTGCCATCAGTGAGTCCCAGGGTAACACTGAAGCTTTCTTT.

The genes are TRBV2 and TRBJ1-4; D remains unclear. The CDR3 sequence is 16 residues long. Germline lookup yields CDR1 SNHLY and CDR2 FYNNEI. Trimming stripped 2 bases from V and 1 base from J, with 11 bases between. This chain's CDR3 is CASSEMGTLTNEKLFF. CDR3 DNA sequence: TGTGCCAGCAGTGAAATGGGTACATTAACTAATGAAAAACTGTTTTTT.

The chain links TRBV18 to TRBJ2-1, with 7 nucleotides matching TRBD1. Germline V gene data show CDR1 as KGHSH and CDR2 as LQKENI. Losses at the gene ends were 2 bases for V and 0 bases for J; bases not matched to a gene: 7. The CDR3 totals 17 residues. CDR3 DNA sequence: TGTGCCAGCTCACCAATAACAGGGGAAAGCTCCTACAATGAGCAGTTCTTC. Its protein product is CASSPITGESSYNEQFF.

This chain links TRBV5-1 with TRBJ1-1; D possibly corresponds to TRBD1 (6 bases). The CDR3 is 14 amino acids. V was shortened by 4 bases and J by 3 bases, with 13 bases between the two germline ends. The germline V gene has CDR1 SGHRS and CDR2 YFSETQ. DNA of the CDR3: TGCGCCAGCAGCCCAGGACAGAGGGACACTGAAGCTTTCTTT. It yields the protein CASSPGQRDTEAFF.

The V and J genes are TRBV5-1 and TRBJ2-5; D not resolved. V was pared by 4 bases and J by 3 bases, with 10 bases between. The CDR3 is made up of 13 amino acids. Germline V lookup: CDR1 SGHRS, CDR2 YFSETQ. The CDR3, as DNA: TGCGCCAGCAGCCCCCTGGTGGAAGAGACCCAGTACTTC. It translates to CASSPLVEETQYF.

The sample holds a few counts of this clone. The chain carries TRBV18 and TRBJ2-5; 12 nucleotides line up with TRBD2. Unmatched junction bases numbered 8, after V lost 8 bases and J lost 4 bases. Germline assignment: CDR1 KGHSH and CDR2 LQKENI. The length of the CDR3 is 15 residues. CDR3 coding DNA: TGTGCCAGCCACGGACTAGCGGGGAGGATAGAGACCCAGTACTTC. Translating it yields CASHGLAGRIETQYF.

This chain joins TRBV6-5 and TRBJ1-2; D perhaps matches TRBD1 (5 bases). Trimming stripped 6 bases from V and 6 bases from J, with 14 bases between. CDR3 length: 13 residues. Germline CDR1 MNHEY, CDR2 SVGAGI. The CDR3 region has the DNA TGTGCCAGCAGACACAACCAGGGTGATGGCTACACCTTC. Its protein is CASRHNQGDGYTF.

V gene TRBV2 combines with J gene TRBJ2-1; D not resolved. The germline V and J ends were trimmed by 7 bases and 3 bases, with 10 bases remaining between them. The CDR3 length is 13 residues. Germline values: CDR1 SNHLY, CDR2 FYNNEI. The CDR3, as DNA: TGTGCCAGCATACGGACCGGCTACAATGAGCAGTTCTTC. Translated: CASIRTGYNEQFF.

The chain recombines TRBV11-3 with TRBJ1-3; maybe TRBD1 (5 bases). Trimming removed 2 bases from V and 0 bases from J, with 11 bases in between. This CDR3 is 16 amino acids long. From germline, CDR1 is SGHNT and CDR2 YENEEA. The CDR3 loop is CASSLRGPNSGNTIYF. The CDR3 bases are TGTGCCAGCAGCTTACGGGGACCGAACTCTGGAAACACCATATATTTT.

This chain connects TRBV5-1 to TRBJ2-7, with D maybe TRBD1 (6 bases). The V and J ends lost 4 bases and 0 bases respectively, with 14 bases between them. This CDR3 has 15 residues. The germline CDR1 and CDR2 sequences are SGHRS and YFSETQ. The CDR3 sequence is CASSPGGQISYEQYF. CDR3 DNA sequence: TGCGCCAGCAGCCCTGGAGGACAGATCTCCTACGAGCAGTACTTC.